A single sample gave rise to the 32 T cell receptor beta chains below, sequenced in a study of shared clonotypes between healthy human individuals. Measured with immunoSEQ multiplex PCR; TCRdb has only the in-frame clones, and not every one. This table holds approximately 980,000 clones, about three quarters found once. Sequenced: memory CD4+ T cells sorted from blood. As to subset: CD45RA-negative fraction. The receptors shown here come from a man aged 18 to 29 in good health.

The rearrangement uses TRBV5-4 and TRBJ2-3; TRBD2 is a possible D gene (5 bases). Per the germline V gene, CDR1 is SGHNT and CDR2 is YYREEE (reference sequence). CDR3 length equals 16 residues. Trimming left V 2 bases short and J 2 bases short, with 15 bases between. The CDR3 here is CASSFGSWGITDTQYF. The CDR3 DNA reads TGTGCCAGCAGCTTTGGGAGTTGGGGAATCACAGATACGCAGTATTTT.

This clone was picked up a small number of times. As the CDR3 is not closed by the conserved phenylalanine or tryptophan, this likely results from a read error. No DNA is shown, since the ends of the CDR3 on it are uncertain; the CDR3 is the one TCRdb lists. V is TRBV19 and J is TRBJ2-7; the D call in the table, TRBD1, was not verified against the DNA. Germline lookup yields CDR1 LNHDA and CDR2 SQIVND (reference sequence). From its first to its last residue, the CDR3 has 11 amino acids. The CDR3 sequence: CASSIGTGENL.

This chain joins TRBV19 and TRBJ2-7; no clear D. The germline V gene encodes CDR1 LNHDA and CDR2 SQIVND (reference sequence). With 5 bases removed from V and 6 bases from J, the gap between germline ends came to 14 bases. The CDR3 extends over 13 amino acids. In DNA, the CDR3 is TGTGCCAGTAGTTTGTCTTACACCCTCGAGCAGTACTTC. It codes for CASSLSYTLEQYF.

The chain joins TRBV15 to TRBJ2-7; 11 nucleotides match TRBD2. The CDR3 spans 20 residues. The V gene end was trimmed by 0 bases and the J gene end by 2 bases; junction bases not matched to a gene: 15. CDR1 LNHNV and CDR2 YYDKDF come from the germline V gene (reference sequence). The CDR3 coding sequence is TGTGCCACCAGCAGAGACAAGAGACCCCTTACTAGCGGGAGACCCTACGAGCAGTACTTC. Protein: CATSRDKRPLTSGRPYEQYF.

J is TRBJ2-3 and V is TRBV25-1; D is undetermined. Per the germline V gene, CDR1 is MGHDK and CDR2 is SYGVNS. Trimming removed 8 bases at V and 2 bases at J, with 14 bases between. CDR3 length equals 14 residues. This CDR3 reads CASAKAGLTDTQYF. The CDR3 DNA sequence: TGTGCCAGCGCAAAGGCCGGTCTCACAGATACGCAGTATTTT.

The J gene is TRBJ1-1, the V gene TRBV5-1; D perhaps matches TRBD1 (6 bases). The CDR3 loop spans 14 amino acids. Germline V gives CDR1 SGHRS, CDR2 YFSETQ. V was clipped by 2 bases and J by 5 bases, with 13 bases between them. The CDR3 region is CASSLGGLRTEAFF. The CDR3 coding sequence is TGCGCCAGCAGCTTAGGGGGGCTGAGGACTGAAGCTTTCTTT.

The rearrangement links TRBV19 to TRBJ1-5; maybe TRBD1 (5 bases). V dropped 10 bases and J dropped 0 bases, with 10 bases sitting between them. Germline V CDR1 and CDR2: LNHDA, SQIVND (reference sequence). The CDR3 covers 13 residues. The CDR3 nucleotides are TGTGCCACCCGGGGCTTTAGCAATCAGCCCCAGCATTTT. Its translation: CATRGFSNQPQHF.

The genes are TRBV6-1 and TRBJ1-2; TRBD1 aligns across 9 bases. Germline CDR1 MNHNS, CDR2 SASEGT. The CDR3 spans 13 residues. V was pared by 6 bases and J by 13 bases, with 12 bases of the junction left unmatched. CDR3 coding DNA: TGTGCCAGCAGCCCCGGGACAGGGCTATTTAGCACCTTC. Protein sequence: CASSPGTGLFSTF.

The chain is built from TRBV2 and TRBJ2-1; no firm D call. Germline-derived CDR1 and CDR2 are SNHLY and FYNNEI. There are 14 residues in the CDR3. Between the trimmed V and J ends, which lost 5 bases and 0 bases, there was a span of 8 bases. The CDR3, as DNA: TGTGCCAGCAGTAGATTGTTCTCCTACAATGAGCAGTTCTTC. It codes for CASSRLFSYNEQFF.

To note about this clone: Distinct nucleotide sequences in the sample also encode this CDR3. CDR3 sequence reads: CASRQGAGGYTF. The CDR3 DNA is TGTGCCAGCAGACAGGGGGCCGGTGGCTACACCTTC. The V gene is TRBV28, the J gene TRBJ1-2; 9 bases are shared with TRBD1. J was trimmed by 7 bases and V by 6 bases; bases with no gene match: 3. Germline V gives CDR1 MDHEN, CDR2 SYDVKM. The CDR3 extends over 12 amino acids.

The chain has TRBV9 and TRBJ1-1; D remains unclear. The CDR3 spans 15 residues. In germline, CDR1 is SGDLS, CDR2 YYNGEE. V was cut by 4 bases and J by 4 bases, with 17 bases left in between. The CDR3, as DNA: TGTGCCAGCAGCACAGCCGTGGGCAGCGGCACTGAAGCTTTCTTT. Translated, it gives CASSTAVGSGTEAFF. The complete variable domain, with remaining parts taken from reference TRBV9 and TRBJ1-1, reads DSGVTQTPKHLITATGQRVTLRCSPRSGDLSVYWYQQSLDQGLQFLIQYYNGEERAKGNILERFSAQQFPDLHSELNLSSLELGDSALYFCASSTAVGSGTEAFFGQGTRLTVV.

With regard to this clone: The same CDR3 arises from other DNA sequences in this sample as well. This chain links TRBV9 with TRBJ2-1, with D possibly being TRBD1 or TRBD2 (5 bases each). Germline V CDR1 and CDR2: SGDLS, YYNGEE. The germline V and J ends were trimmed by 2 bases and 0 bases, with 9 bases remaining between them. The CDR3 totals 15 residues. DNA of the CDR3: TGTGCCAGCAGCGTGAGTGGGGGCTCCTACAATGAGCAGTTCTTC. It yields the protein CASSVSGGSYNEQFF.

The rearrangement uses TRBV7-3 and TRBJ2-7; 7 nucleotides agree with TRBD1. Trimming took 1 base from V and 4 from J; bases not matched to a gene: 7. There are 15 residues in the CDR3. Germline assignment: CDR1 SGHTA and CDR2 FQGTGA. The CDR3: CASSLNDRVSYEQYF. For the CDR3, the DNA is TGTGCCAGCAGCTTAAATGACAGGGTTTCGTACGAGCAGTACTTC.

The chain combines TRBV10-3 with TRBJ2-1, with D hard to call. Germline CDR1 is ENHRY and CDR2 is SYGVKD. The V gene lost 10 bases and the J gene lost 8 bases, with 15 bases spanning the gap. The CDR3 extends over 12 amino acids. The CDR3 nucleotides are TGTGCCACCACTTCGGAGAGGTATGAGCAGTTCTTC. Residues: CATTSERYEQFF.

This chain connects TRBV6-5 to TRBJ1-1; TRBD1 might be the D (5 bases). Germline V gene sequence: CDR1 MNHEY, CDR2 SVGAGI. The CDR3 totals 14 residues. The V end was cut by 2 bases, the J end by 4 bases, with 11 bases between. CDR3 nucleotide sequence: TGTGCCAGCAGTTACAGGGGAGGCGGCACTGAAGCTTTCTTT. Protein product: CASSYRGGGTEAFF.

J is TRBJ2-3 and V is TRBV5-1, with TRBD1 matching over 7 bases. The V segment lost 0 bases and the J segment 0 bases; nucleotides outside the gene matches: 4. Germline values: CDR1 SGHRS, CDR2 YFSETQ. There are 16 residues in the CDR3. DNA for the CDR3: TGCGCCAGCAGCTTGGGACAGGGAGAGAGCACAGATACGCAGTATTTT. Its translation is CASSLGQGESTDTQYF.

There are many counts of this clone. This sample also contains other DNA sequences that code for the same CDR3. The chain has TRBV6-4 and TRBJ1-1; D gene ambiguous. In germline, CDR1 is MRHNA, CDR2 SNTAGT. The CDR3 is 13 residues long. V gave up 6 bases and J gave up 2 bases, with 10 bases separating them. Written as DNA, the CDR3 is TGTGCCAGCAGCGAACAGCAAAACACTGAAGCTTTCTTT. The encoded protein is CASSEQQNTEAFF.

The chain is built from TRBV7-9 and TRBJ1-5; 9 bases line up with TRBD1. Germline V CDR1 and CDR2: SEHNR, FQNEAQ (reference sequence). V shed 4 bases, J shed 4 bases, and the junction held 5 bases outside the gene matches. CDR3 length: 15 residues. The DNA of the CDR3 is TGTGCCAGCAGCTCTTCCGGGACAGGGAATCAGCCCCAGCATTTT. It codes for CASSSSGTGNQPQHF.

On this clone: Other DNA sequences in this specimen translate into the identical CDR3. This sequence joins TRBV5-6 and TRBJ2-7; D may be TRBD1 (5 bases). Germline lookup yields CDR1 SGHDT and CDR2 YYEEEE. There are 12 residues in the CDR3. Trimming cost V 4 bases and J 2 bases, with 7 bases left between them. Here the CDR3 DNA reads TGTGCCAGCAGCACGACAGCCTACGAGCAGTACTTC. It is translated as CASSTTAYEQYF.

The J gene is TRBJ2-3, the V gene TRBV10-3, with D uncertain. The CDR3 is made up of 12 amino acids. V was cut by 4 bases and J by 6 bases, with 8 bases left in between. Germline V gives CDR1 ENHRY, CDR2 SYGVKD. The CDR3 DNA is TGTGCCATCAGTGCTACCCCCGATACGCAGTATTTT. Protein sequence: CAISATPDTQYF.

This clone turned up a few times. The sample holds other DNA sequences that translate to the same CDR3. The chain recombines TRBV11-1 with TRBJ2-5; 15 bases are shared with TRBD2. CDR1 is SGHAT, CDR2 FQDESV, per germline (reference sequence). The CDR3 length is 17 residues. The V segment lost 5 bases and the J segment 5 bases; nucleotides outside the gene matches: 9. CDR3 region: CASSPRTSGGAGETQYF. In DNA, the CDR3 is TGTGCCAGCAGCCCGCGGACTAGCGGGGGGGCCGGGGAGACCCAGTACTTC.

This clone came up a few times. The rearrangement uses TRBV5-1 and TRBJ2-7, with TRBD1 identical over 10 bases. Germline V lookup: CDR1 SGHRS, CDR2 YFSETQ. The CDR3 is 19 amino acids. V was clipped by 3 bases and J by 2 bases; unmatched bases: 17. The CDR3 here is CASSSPTGGDTGSAYEQYF. The CDR3, as DNA: TGCGCCAGCAGCTCTCCGACAGGGGGCGATACCGGGTCCGCCTACGAGCAGTACTTC.

The chain joins TRBV28 to TRBJ1-2; no definite D call. There are 13 residues in the CDR3. Trimming pared 2 bases from V and 8 bases from J, leaving 12 bases between. Germline loops: CDR1 MDHEN, CDR2 SYDVKM. CDR3 protein: CASSLRVGLGYTF. The DNA of the CDR3 is TGTGCCAGCAGTTTAAGGGTCGGTTTAGGCTACACCTTC.

This clone was counted a single time. The chain is built from TRBV6-1 and TRBJ2-3; TRBD2 matches at 9 bases. The CDR3 extends over 15 amino acids. The junction had 3 bases not matched to a gene; V was cut back by 2 bases and J by 3 bases. Germline lookup yields CDR1 MNHNS and CDR2 SASEGT. Here the CDR3 reads CASSERLAGTDTQYF. In DNA, the CDR3 is TGTGCCAGCAGTGAAAGGCTAGCGGGGACAGATACGCAGTATTTT.

A remark on this clone: At one end, the junction sequence differs from germline, possibly due to a read error. The chain has TRBV7-7 and TRBJ1-5; D not certain. The germline gives CDR1 SSHAT, CDR2 FNYEAQ (reference sequence). The CDR3 extends over 13 amino acids. The CDR3 protein is CASSLSPNQPQHF. The CDR3 DNA follows: TGTGCTAGCAGCTTATCCCCTAATCAGCCCCAGCATTTT.

The V call is TRBV7-8, the J call TRBJ1-6; D is ambiguous. Germline V gene data show CDR1 as SGHVS and CDR2 as FQNEAQ. The CDR3 length is 12 residues. The V gene lost 3 bases and the J gene lost 3 bases, with 0 bases spanning the gap. In nucleotides, the CDR3 is TGTGCCAGCAGCTTCTATAATTCACCCCTCCACTTT. Residues: CASSFYNSPLHF.

The V gene is TRBV7-8, the J gene TRBJ1-2; 7 nucleotides line up with TRBD1. Germline trimming cut 5 bases from V and 5 bases from J; bases unmatched to any gene: 11. In germline, CDR1 is SGHVS, CDR2 FQNEAQ. CDR3 size: 15 residues. This chain's CDR3 is CASSNPRDRLYGYTF. The CDR3, as DNA: TGTGCCAGCAGCAACCCCCGGGACAGACTATATGGCTACACCTTC. Full variable domain (outside the CDR3, taken from reference TRBV7-8 and TRBJ1-2): GAGVSQSPRYKVAKRGQDVALRCDPISGHVSLFWYQQALGQGPEFLTYFQNEAQLDKSGLPSDRFFAERPEGSVSTLKIQRTQQEDSAVYLCASSNPRDRLYGYTFGSGTRLTVV.

V is TRBV2 and J is TRBJ2-3; TRBD1 matches 8 bases. The V and J ends lost 10 bases and 4 bases, in that order; junction bases with no gene match: 10. Germline CDR1 and CDR2: SNHLY and FYNNEI. The CDR3 extends over 14 amino acids. CDR3 sequence: CATGTDRAADTQYF. As DNA, the CDR3 is TGTGCCACCGGGACGGACAGGGCGGCAGATACGCAGTATTTT.

The sample holds a few counts of this clone. The chain uses TRBV25-1 and TRBJ1-1; 8 bases line up with TRBD1. The CDR3 covers 14 residues. In germline, CDR1 is MGHDK, CDR2 SYGVNS. Trimming at V came to 5 bases and at J to 13 bases, leaving 15 bases not matched to a gene. The CDR3 DNA follows: TGTGCCAGCAGTTCGGATCTAGGGACAGGTAAAGTTTTCTTT. This gives the protein CASSSDLGTGKVFF. The full variable domain, in which reference TRBV25-1 and TRBJ1-1 provide the parts outside the CDR3, is EADIYQTPRYLVIGTGKKITLECSQTMGHDKMYWYQQDPGMELHLIHYSYGVNSTEKGDLSSESTVSRIRTEHFPLTLESARPSHTSQYLCASSSDLGTGKVFFGQGTRLTVV.

This clone was seen many times. The V and J genes are TRBV18 and TRBJ2-1; D tentatively fits TRBD1 or TRBD2 (6 bases each). Germline V gives CDR1 KGHSH, CDR2 LQKENI. V shed 5 bases and J shed 5 bases, with 10 bases lying between them. The CDR3 totals 13 residues. In DNA, the CDR3 is TGTGCCAGCTCATGGGGGGCCGACAATGAGCAGTTCTTC. Its protein product is CASSWGADNEQFF.

The chain links TRBV5-6 to TRBJ2-7, with D perhaps matching TRBD1 or TRBD2 (5 bases each). Germline V gives CDR1 SGHDT, CDR2 YYEEEE. Trimming cost V 1 base and J 4 bases, with 15 bases left between them. CDR3 length: 15 amino acids. The CDR3 DNA is TGTGCCAGCAGCTTGATTGCGACAGTAGCGTACGAGCAGTACTTC. This encodes CASSLIATVAYEQYF.

The CDR3 sequence is CASSYEGAGNTIYF. CDR3 nucleotides: TGTGCCAGCAGTTACGAGGGGGCAGGAAACACCATATATTTT. The chain employs TRBV6-6 and TRBJ1-3; 7 bases match TRBD1. The germline V gene has CDR1 MNHNY and CDR2 SVGAGI (reference sequence). Germline trimming cut 2 bases from V and 4 bases from J; bases unmatched to any gene: 2. The CDR3 covers 14 residues.